The rows below give T cell receptor beta chains drawn from one sample of a study of blood T cell repertoires in COVID-19. The table came from immunoSEQ multiplex PCR; TCRdb's copy has only in-frame clones and leaves some out. This table holds about 190,000 clones, nearly 90% found once. The sample comprised peripheral blood. The receptors stem from a man over 45 with acute or convalescent COVID-19. Each CDR3 is given without its conserved first and last residue. Some rows mark clone size as missing; the rest say once, few, many or name a class of expanded clone.

j_call | v_call | clone_size | cdr3_aa
TRBJ2-5 | TRBV28 | NA | ASSYVTQGAQY
TRBJ2-1 | TRBV5-1 | NA | ASSLDLSYNEQF
TRBJ2-5 | TRBV18 | NA | ASSARQDQTQY
TRBJ1-4 | TRBV4-2 | NA | ASSQGQGAGEKLF
TRBJ2-1 | TRBV19 | NA | ASSIGNPTHEQF
TRBJ2-3 | TRBV5-4 | NA | ASSSRAGVPDTQY
TRBJ2-7 | TRBV7-8 | NA | ASSLAGTEFFYEQY
TRBJ2-1 | TRBV3-1/TRBV3-2 | NA | ASSQGTSGPNNEQF
TRBJ2-7 | TRBV12-3/TRBV12-4 | NA | ASSRQGAYEQY
TRBJ2-1 | TRBV19 | NA | ASSIGRLAGRTYNEQF
TRBJ2-2 | TRBV4-3 | NA | ASSQDWDTVTGELF
TRBJ2-7 | TRBV27 | NA | ASKRLTSGNYEQY
TRBJ1-1 | TRBV5-4 | NA | ASSLAPTGGFTEAF
TRBJ1-1 | TRBV19 | NA | ASSMLDTILPEAF
TRBJ1-2 | TRBV28 | NA | ASSLRVSYGYT
TRBJ2-1 | TRBV3-1/TRBV3-2 | NA | ASSSRLAGVNEQF
TRBJ1-2 | TRBV28 | NA | ASSLLGGIYGYT
TRBJ2-1 | TRBV3-1/TRBV3-2 | few | ASSQEWDSDYNEQF
TRBJ2-1 | TRBV5-4 | NA | ASHVGANEQF
TRBJ1-6 | TRBV28 | few | ASSLERRNSPLH
TRBJ1-4 | TRBV5-1 | NA | ASSLSVATNEKLF
TRBJ1-4 | TRBV3-1/TRBV3-2 | NA | ASSHLQFNEKLF
TRBJ2-5 | TRBV6-2/TRBV6-3 | once | ASSYGLGGLGQETQY
TRBJ2-7 | TRBV4-2 | NA | ASSQPPGQGKLAGALEQY
TRBJ2-6 | TRBV11-3 | NA | ASSQTGGSGANVLT
TRBJ2-7 | TRBV7-9 | NA | ASSSRLAGGSDYEQY
TRBJ2-2 | TRBV11-3 | NA | ASKAGGPTITGELF
TRBJ2-1 | TRBV30 | once | AWSVDSGGYNEQF
TRBJ1-1 | TRBV11-1 | NA | ASSLRDREAF
TRBJ2-1 | TRBV5-1 | NA | ASSLGTSYNEQF
TRBJ1-6 | TRBV18 | NA | ASSVDWSVNSPLH
TRBJ1-5 | TRBV27 | NA | ASSLAGQGSQPQH
TRBJ2-5 | TRBV2 | NA | ASSRTGGGETQY
TRBJ2-1 | TRBV7-3 | NA | ASSYLAGGRDNEQF
TRBJ1-2 | TRBV29-1 | once | SARQGDYGYT
TRBJ2-1 | TRBV2 | NA | ASSNRDTITYNEQF
TRBJ2-1 | TRBV4-2 | NA | ASSHVARTSGRSEQF
TRBJ1-1 | TRBV10-3 | NA | AIAGQEPPEAF
TRBJ2-2 | TRBV30 | many | GGGARNTGELF
TRBJ1-6 | TRBV2 | NA | ASSGQYNSPLH